This paragraph reports one TCR beta chain. The assay was immunoSEQ multiplex PCR, and TCRdb's table has in-frame clones only and misses some. The sample has about 35,000 clones, 90% seen once. The data derive from a study of T cell changes during pregnancy in multiple sclerosis. Germline loops: CDR1 MNHEY, CDR2 SMNVEV (reference sequence). The CDR3 is 16 residues long. V trimming: 2 bases; J trimming: 7 bases; junction bases outside the gene matches: 10. The chain combines TRBV27 with TRBJ2-3; 9 positions match TRBD2. This sample comprised peripheral blood, obtained in the third trimester of pregnancy. This receptor was taken from a female donor in good health, enrolled as a control in a pregnancy study. CDR3 in DNA: TGTGCCAGCAGTTTAACCCCTAGCGGGATAATCAATACGCAGTATTTT. It specifies CASSLTPSGIINTQYF.